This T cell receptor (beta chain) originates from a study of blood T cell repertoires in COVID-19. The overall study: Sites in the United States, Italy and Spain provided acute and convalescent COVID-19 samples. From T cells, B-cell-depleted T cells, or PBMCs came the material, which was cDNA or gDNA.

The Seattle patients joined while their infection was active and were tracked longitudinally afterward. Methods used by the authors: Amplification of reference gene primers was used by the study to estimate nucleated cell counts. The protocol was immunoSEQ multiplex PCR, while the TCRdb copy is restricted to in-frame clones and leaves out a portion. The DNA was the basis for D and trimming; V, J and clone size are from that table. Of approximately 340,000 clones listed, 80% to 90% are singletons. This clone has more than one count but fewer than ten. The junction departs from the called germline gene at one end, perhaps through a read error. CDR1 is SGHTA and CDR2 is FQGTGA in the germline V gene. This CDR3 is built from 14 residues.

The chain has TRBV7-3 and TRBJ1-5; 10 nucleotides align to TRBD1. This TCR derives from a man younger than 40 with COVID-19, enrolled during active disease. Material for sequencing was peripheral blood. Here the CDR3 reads CPGQGTLNNQPQHF. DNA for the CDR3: TGCCCGGGACAGGGGACCCTAAACAATCAGCCCCAGCATTTT.